A selection of T cell receptor beta chains follows, all from one sample in a study of blood T cell repertoires in COVID-19. Clones were sequenced by immunoSEQ multiplex PCR, and TCRdb holds only the in-frame ones, with some missing. The sample has around 200,000 clones; 80% to 90% are singletons. The sample comprised peripheral blood. Receptors were obtained from an older man with active or convalescent COVID-19. Both conserved end residues are part of each CDR3. D genes are given only for firm matches. Clone size is stated in some rows and not others, as once, few, many or a class when expanded.

CDR3 DNA	CDR3 protein	D gene	J gene	V gene	clone size
TGTGCCAGCTCACCTACACAGGGGGCTGACGGGGAGCTGTTTTTT	CASSPTQGADGELFF	TRBD1	TRBJ2-2	TRBV18	NA
TGTGCCAGCAGCCAATCCGGGACAGGGGTACTGGGCTACACCTTC	CASSQSGTGVLGYTF	TRBD1	TRBJ1-2	TRBV3-1/TRBV3-2	NA
TGTGCCAGTAGCCCCGACAGGCACAAAAACATTCAGTACTTC	CASSPDRHKNIQYF	NA	TRBJ2-4	TRBV19	NA
TGTGCCAGCAGCTTGGACGACAGGGCGTCCTATGGCTACACCTTC	CASSLDDRASYGYTF	TRBD1	TRBJ1-2	TRBV5-5	NA
TGTGCCAGTGTAGCACTTCGCATCGGACAAGACTCTGGAAACACCATATATTTT	CASVALRIGQDSGNTIYF	NA	TRBJ1-3	TRBV19	NA
TGTGCCAGTAAATCGAAGGACAGGGATGAGCAGTTCTTC	CASKSKDRDEQFF	TRBD1	TRBJ2-1	TRBV19	NA
TGCGCCAGCAGTCTCTGTGTGAGACAGAATGGCTACACCTTC	CASSLCVRQNGYTF	NA	TRBJ1-2	TRBV23-1	NA
TGCGCCAGCAGTGAGTCGCTTGGGACACGGAGGTATTTT	CASSESLGTRRYF	NA	TRBJ2-3	TRBV10-1	NA
TGCAGCGTTGAAGTGGACAGTAGCAATCAGCCCCAGCATTTT	CSVEVDSSNQPQHF	NA	TRBJ1-5	TRBV29-1	NA
TGCGCCAGCAGCCAACCTAGACAGAGCAACTATGGCTACACCTTC	CASSQPRQSNYGYTF	NA	TRBJ1-2	TRBV4-1	NA
TGTGCCAGCGGGGAGGGAGGCTCCTACAATGAGCAGTTCTTC	CASGEGGSYNEQFF	TRBD2	TRBJ2-1	TRBV9	NA
TGTGCCAGCAGTCGACAGGGAAAGGATGGCTACACCTTC	CASSRQGKDGYTF	TRBD1	TRBJ1-2	TRBV12-3/TRBV12-4	NA
TGTGCCAGCAGCCGCCGGGACAGGGGAGGTGGTGGCTACACCTTC	CASSRRDRGGGGYTF	TRBD1	TRBJ1-2	TRBV5-4	NA
TGTGCCACCAGTGACGGTGGGACAGGGAGAGCAGATACGCAGTATTTT	CATSDGGTGRADTQYF	TRBD1	TRBJ2-3	TRBV24-1	NA
TGCAGCGTTGAAGATCTAGGGGGCGCGTCTAATGAGCAGTTCTTC	CSVEDLGGASNEQFF	TRBD1	TRBJ2-1	TRBV29-1	NA
TGCGCCAGCAGCTTGGGAACACTAAAGATGCCAAACACCATATATTTT	CASSLGTLKMPNTIYF	NA	TRBJ1-3	TRBV5-1	NA
TGTGCCAGCAGGGCCGTCTCCTATAATTCACCCCTCCACTTT	CASRAVSYNSPLHF	NA	TRBJ1-6	TRBV27	NA
TGTGCCAGCTCACCGGGACAGGAGAGCAATCAGCCCCAGCATTTT	CASSPGQESNQPQHF	TRBD1	TRBJ1-5	TRBV18	NA
TGTGCCAGCCTGACATCGAGGACAGGGGGCAATGAGCAGTTCTTC	CASLTSRTGGNEQFF	TRBD1	TRBJ2-1	TRBV19	NA
TGTGCCAGTAGTAGGACAGAGCCGTTAGCTAACTATGGCTACACCTTC	CASSRTEPLANYGYTF	NA	TRBJ1-2	TRBV19	NA
TGTGCCAGCAGCAGGGACAGGAATAATTCACCCCTCCACTTT	CASSRDRNNSPLHF	TRBD1	TRBJ1-6	TRBV5-4	NA
TGTGCCAGTAGCCATCGGACAGGTGGTACTGAAGCTTTCTTT	CASSHRTGGTEAFF	TRBD1	TRBJ1-1	TRBV19	many
TGTGCCAGCAGCGTCCGGGACAGGGGAAACACCGGGGAGCTGTTTTTT	CASSVRDRGNTGELFF	TRBD1	TRBJ2-2	TRBV9	NA
TGTGCCAGCAGCTTCCCCCTGCTAACTTATGATACGCAGTATTTT	CASSFPLLTYDTQYF	NA	TRBJ2-3	TRBV7-9	once
TGTGCCACCAGACAGGGGATGAACACTGAAGCTTTCTTT	CATRQGMNTEAFF	TRBD1	TRBJ1-1	TRBV15	NA
TGTGCCTGGAGTCTCAGGTACCAAGAGACCCAGTACTTC	CAWSLRYQETQYF	NA	TRBJ2-5	TRBV30	NA
TGTGCCAGCAGTTATGCGGGGGGTAACACCGGGGAGCTGTTTTTT	CASSYAGGNTGELFF	TRBD2	TRBJ2-2	TRBV6-2/TRBV6-3	few
TGTGCCAGCAGTTCGGGACAGGGAACCTATGGCTACACCTTC	CASSSGQGTYGYTF	TRBD1	TRBJ1-2	TRBV28	NA
TGTGCCAGCAGCCTAGGGACTAACACTGAAGCTTTCTTT	CASSLGTNTEAFF	NA	TRBJ1-1	TRBV25-1	NA
TGTGCCACCCAAAGGGGGCCAACATATAGCAATCAGCCCCAGCATTTT	CATQRGPTYSNQPQHF	TRBD1	TRBJ1-5	TRBV19	once
TGTGCCAGCAGTTTGGAGGTTAGAAACACCGGGGAGCTGTTTTTT	CASSLEVRNTGELFF	NA	TRBJ2-2	TRBV2	NA
TGTGCCTGGAGTTTCGGAGGGGGCAATGAAAAACTGTTTTTT	CAWSFGGGNEKLFF	TRBD1	TRBJ1-4	TRBV30	NA
TGCGCCAGCAGCTTGACCACCCCGCCGACAGGGATCTATGGCTACACCTTC	CASSLTTPPTGIYGYTF	TRBD1	TRBJ1-2	TRBV5-1	NA
TGTGCCACCAGCAGAGGACTCACCGGGACAAGAAATGAAAAACTGTTTTTT	CATSRGLTGTRNEKLFF	NA	TRBJ1-4	TRBV15	NA
TGTGCCTGGAGGAGGGGACTAGCGGGGAGCCAAGAGACCCAGTACTTC	CAWRRGLAGSQETQYF	TRBD2	TRBJ2-5	TRBV30	NA
TGTGCCAGCAGCTTAAGAGGGGGCGCAAATCAGCCCCAGCATTTT	CASSLRGGANQPQHF	TRBD1	TRBJ1-5	TRBV7-9	NA
TGTGCCAGTAGTATAGTTGGCGTAGGCGGGAGGGCTCGCACCGGGGAGCTGTTTTTT	CASSIVGVGGRARTGELFF	TRBD2	TRBJ2-2	TRBV19	once
TGTGCCAGCAGCTTAACGCAGGGGAGTCAACAGCCCCAGCATTTT	CASSLTQGSQQPQHF	NA	TRBJ1-5	TRBV7-2	NA
TGTGCCAGCAGTGTACAGGGGTTCGGGAGCAATCAGCCCCAGCATTTT	CASSVQGFGSNQPQHF	TRBD1	TRBJ1-5	TRBV27	NA
TGCAGCGTACCCGAGACAGCGCAACGCTATGGCTACACCTTC	CSVPETAQRYGYTF	NA	TRBJ1-2	TRBV29-1	NA
TGTGCCAGCAGCTATGGACATTATAACTATGGCTACACCTTC	CASSYGHYNYGYTF	NA	TRBJ1-2	TRBV7-2	NA
TGTGCCAGCAGCGCGCGGACAGTTTACACCGGGGAGCTGTTTTTT	CASSARTVYTGELFF	NA	TRBJ2-2	TRBV11-2	NA
TGTGCCACCAGTGATAACGACAGAGACTATGGCTACACCTTC	CATSDNDRDYGYTF	NA	TRBJ1-2	TRBV24-1	NA
TGCGCCAGCAGCTTGCTAGGACAGGGGGCATACAATGAGCAGTTCTTC	CASSLLGQGAYNEQFF	TRBD1	TRBJ2-1	TRBV5-1	NA
TGTGCCACCAGTGATTTCGGGGAAACCGGGGAGCTGTTTTTT	CATSDFGETGELFF	NA	TRBJ2-2	TRBV24-1	NA
TGTGCCAGCTCACCACCGACAGGGGGCGGCGGAAAACTGTTTTTT	CASSPPTGGGGKLFF	TRBD1	TRBJ1-4	TRBV18	NA
TGTGCCAGCAGTTTGTCCACTAGCGGGATTGAGACCCAGTACTTC	CASSLSTSGIETQYF	TRBD2	TRBJ2-5	TRBV27	few
TGTGCCAGCAGCTGGACAGACAATCAGCCCCAGCATTTT	CASSWTDNQPQHF	NA	TRBJ1-5	TRBV7-8	NA
TGTGCCAGCAGCATCGACTCGCCCAGCTACACCTTC	CASSIDSPSYTF	NA	TRBJ1-2	TRBV7-9	few
TGCGCCAGCAGCTTGGCGGGAGACTCCTACGAGCAGTACTTC	CASSLAGDSYEQYF	NA	TRBJ2-7	TRBV5-1	few
TGTGCCAGCAGTGATTACAGGGGAGTTGGCAATGAGCAGTTCTTC	CASSDYRGVGNEQFF	TRBD1	TRBJ2-1	TRBV2	NA
TGTGCCAGCAGCTTGGGGTCACTAGCGGGACAAGAGACCCAGTACTTC	CASSLGSLAGQETQYF	TRBD2	TRBJ2-5	TRBV11-2	NA
TGTGCCAGTAGAGCCAAAGGGGGAAACACCGGGGAGCTGTTTTTT	CASRAKGGNTGELFF	NA	TRBJ2-2	TRBV19	NA
TGTGCCAGCAGTTTGTATCCCCCTGTCCCTAGGCAGGGCTACTATAGCAATCAGCCCCAGCATTTT	CASSLYPPVPRQGYYSNQPQHF	NA	TRBJ1-5	TRBV27	NA
TGTGCCATCACCGGGACAGCTAACACCGGGGAGCTGTTTTTT	CAITGTANTGELFF	TRBD1	TRBJ2-2	TRBV28	once
TGCGCCAGCAGCTCCCCTAGCGGGAGGCTCTCACTTTCCTACGAGCAGTACTTC	CASSSPSGRLSLSYEQYF	TRBD2	TRBJ2-7	TRBV5-1	NA
TGCAGTAACTACAGGGGCGGTGGCTACACCTTC	CSNYRGGGYTF	TRBD1	TRBJ1-2	TRBV20-1	NA